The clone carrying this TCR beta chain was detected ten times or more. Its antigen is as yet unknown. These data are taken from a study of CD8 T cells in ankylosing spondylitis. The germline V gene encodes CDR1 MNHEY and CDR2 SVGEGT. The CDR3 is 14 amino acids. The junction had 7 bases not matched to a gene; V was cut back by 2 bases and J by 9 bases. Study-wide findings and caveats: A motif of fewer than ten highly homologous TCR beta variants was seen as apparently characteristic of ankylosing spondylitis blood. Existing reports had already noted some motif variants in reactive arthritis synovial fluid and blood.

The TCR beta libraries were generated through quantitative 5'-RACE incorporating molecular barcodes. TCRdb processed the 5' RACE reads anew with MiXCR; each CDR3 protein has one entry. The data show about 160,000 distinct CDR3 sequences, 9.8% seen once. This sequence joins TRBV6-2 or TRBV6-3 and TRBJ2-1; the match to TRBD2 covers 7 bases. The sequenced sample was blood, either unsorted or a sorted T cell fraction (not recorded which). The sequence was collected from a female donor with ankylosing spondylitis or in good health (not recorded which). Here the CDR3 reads CASSYGLESGEQFF. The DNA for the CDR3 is TGTGCCAGCAGTTACGGACTAGAGTCTGGTGAGCAGTTCTTC.